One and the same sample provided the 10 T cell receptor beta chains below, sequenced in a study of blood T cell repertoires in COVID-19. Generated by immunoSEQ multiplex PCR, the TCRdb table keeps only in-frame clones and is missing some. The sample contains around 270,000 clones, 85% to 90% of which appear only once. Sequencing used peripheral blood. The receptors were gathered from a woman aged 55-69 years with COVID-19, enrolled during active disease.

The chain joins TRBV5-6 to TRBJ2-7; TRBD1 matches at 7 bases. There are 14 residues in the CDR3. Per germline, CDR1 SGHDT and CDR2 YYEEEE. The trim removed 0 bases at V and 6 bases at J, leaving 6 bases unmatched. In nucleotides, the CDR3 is TGTGCCAGCAGCTTGGACCCCTACAGGGGCGAGCAGTACTTC. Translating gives CASSLDPYRGEQYF. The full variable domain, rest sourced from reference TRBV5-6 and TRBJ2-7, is DAGVTQSPTHLIKTRGQQVTLRCSPKSGHDTVSWYQQALGQGPQFIFQYYEEEERQRGNFPDRFSGHQFPNYSSELNVNALLLGDSALYLCASSLDPYRGEQYFGPGTRLTVT.

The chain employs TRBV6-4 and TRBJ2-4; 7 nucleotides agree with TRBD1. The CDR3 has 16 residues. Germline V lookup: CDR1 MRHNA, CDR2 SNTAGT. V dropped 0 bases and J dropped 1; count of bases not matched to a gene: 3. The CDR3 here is CASSDSKQGAKNIQYF. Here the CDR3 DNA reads TGTGCCAGCAGTGACTCGAAACAGGGGGCCAAAAACATTCAGTACTTC.

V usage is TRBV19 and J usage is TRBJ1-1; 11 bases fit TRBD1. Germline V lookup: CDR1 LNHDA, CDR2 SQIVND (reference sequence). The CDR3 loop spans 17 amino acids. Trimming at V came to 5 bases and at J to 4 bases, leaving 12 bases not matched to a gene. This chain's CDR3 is CASSPRTGGAVSTEAFF. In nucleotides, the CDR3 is TGTGCCAGTAGTCCTCGGACAGGGGGCGCAGTAAGCACTGAAGCTTTCTTT.

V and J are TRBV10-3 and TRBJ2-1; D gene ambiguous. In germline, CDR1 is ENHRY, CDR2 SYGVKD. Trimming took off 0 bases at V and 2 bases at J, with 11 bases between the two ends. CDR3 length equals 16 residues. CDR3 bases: TGTGCCATCAGTGAGTCGAAAGGAGAACCCTACAATGAGCAGTTCTTC. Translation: CAISESKGEPYNEQFF.

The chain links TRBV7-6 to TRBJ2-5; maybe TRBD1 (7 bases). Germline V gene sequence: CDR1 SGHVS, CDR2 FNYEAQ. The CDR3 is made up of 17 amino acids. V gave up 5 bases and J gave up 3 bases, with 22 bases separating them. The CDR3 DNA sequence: TGTGCCAGCAGCCAGAACCCAGGGGGGCGCCAAAAAGAGACCCAGTACTTC. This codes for CASSQNPGGRQKETQYF.

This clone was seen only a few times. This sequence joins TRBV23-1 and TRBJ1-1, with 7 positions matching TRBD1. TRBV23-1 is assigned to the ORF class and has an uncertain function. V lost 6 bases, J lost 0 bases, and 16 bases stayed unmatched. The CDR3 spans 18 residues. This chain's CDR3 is CASRNHNSTGTVNTEAFF. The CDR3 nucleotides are TGCGCCAGCAGAAATCACAATTCGACCGGGACAGTGAACACTGAAGCTTTCTTT.

In nucleotides, the CDR3 is TGTGCCAGCAGCCCCTGGACTACCAACAATGAGCAGTTCTTC. Translation: CASSPWTTNNEQFF. V gene TRBV7-8 combines with J gene TRBJ2-1; D may be TRBD2 (6 bases). The CDR3 spans 14 residues. Germline CDR1 is SGHVS and CDR2 is FQNEAQ. Deletions cut 5 bases from V and 5 bases from J, with 13 bases between.

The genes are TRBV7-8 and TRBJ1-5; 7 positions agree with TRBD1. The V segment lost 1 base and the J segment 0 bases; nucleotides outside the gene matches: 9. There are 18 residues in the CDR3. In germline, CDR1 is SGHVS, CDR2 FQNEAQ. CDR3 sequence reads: CASSLEDRPLPSNQPQHF. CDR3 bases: TGTGCCAGCAGCTTAGAGGACAGGCCTTTACCTAGCAATCAGCCCCAGCATTTT.

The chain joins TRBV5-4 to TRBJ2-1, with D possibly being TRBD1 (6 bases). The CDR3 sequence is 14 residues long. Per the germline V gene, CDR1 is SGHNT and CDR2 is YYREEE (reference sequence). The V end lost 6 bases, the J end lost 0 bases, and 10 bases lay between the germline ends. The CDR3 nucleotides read TGTGCCAGCAACAGGGACAACTCCTACAATGAGCAGTTCTTC. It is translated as CASNRDNSYNEQFF.

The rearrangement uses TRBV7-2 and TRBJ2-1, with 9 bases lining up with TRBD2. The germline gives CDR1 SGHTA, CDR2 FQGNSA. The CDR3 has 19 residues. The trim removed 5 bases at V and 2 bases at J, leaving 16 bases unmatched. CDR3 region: CASSPDGSGGQGTYNEQFF. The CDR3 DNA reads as TGTGCCAGCAGCCCAGACGGTAGCGGGGGCCAGGGGACCTACAATGAGCAGTTCTTC. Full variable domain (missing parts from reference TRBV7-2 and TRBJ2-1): GAGVSQSPSNKVTEKGKDVELRCDPISGHTALYWYRQSLGQGLEFLIYFQGNSAPDKSGLPSDRFSAERTGGSVSTLTIQRTQQEDSAVYLCASSPDGSGGQGTYNEQFFGPGTRLTVL.